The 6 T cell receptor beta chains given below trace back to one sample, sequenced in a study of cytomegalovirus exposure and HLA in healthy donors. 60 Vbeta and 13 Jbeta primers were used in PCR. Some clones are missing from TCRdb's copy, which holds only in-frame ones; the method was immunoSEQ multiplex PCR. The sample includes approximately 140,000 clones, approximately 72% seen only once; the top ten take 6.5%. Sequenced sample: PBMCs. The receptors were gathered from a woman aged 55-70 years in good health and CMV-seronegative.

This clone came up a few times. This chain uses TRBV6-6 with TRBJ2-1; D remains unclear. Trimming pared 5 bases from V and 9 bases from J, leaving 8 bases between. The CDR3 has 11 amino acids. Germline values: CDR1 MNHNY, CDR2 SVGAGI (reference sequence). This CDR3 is CASSMGPEQFF. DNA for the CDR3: TGTGCCAGCAGTATGGGCCCTGAGCAGTTCTTC.

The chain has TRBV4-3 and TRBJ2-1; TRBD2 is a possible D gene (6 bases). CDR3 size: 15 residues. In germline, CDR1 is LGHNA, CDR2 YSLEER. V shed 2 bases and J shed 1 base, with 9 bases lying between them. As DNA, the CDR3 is TGCGCCAGCAGCCAAATTGGGGGGTCCTACAATGAGCAGTTCTTC. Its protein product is CASSQIGGSYNEQFF.

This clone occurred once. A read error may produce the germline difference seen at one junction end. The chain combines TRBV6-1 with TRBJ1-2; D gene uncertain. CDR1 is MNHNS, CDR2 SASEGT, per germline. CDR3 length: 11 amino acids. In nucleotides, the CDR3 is TGTGCCAGCAGACGGCAGGCTACCTTTAGCTTC. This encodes CASRRQATFSF.

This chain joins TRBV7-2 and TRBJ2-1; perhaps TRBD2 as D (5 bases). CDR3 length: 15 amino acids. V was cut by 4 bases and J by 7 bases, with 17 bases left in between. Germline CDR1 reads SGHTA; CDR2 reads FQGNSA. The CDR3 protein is CASSSPGGPTNEQFF. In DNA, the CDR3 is TGTGCCAGCAGCTCGCCTGGAGGCCCCACGAATGAGCAGTTCTTC.

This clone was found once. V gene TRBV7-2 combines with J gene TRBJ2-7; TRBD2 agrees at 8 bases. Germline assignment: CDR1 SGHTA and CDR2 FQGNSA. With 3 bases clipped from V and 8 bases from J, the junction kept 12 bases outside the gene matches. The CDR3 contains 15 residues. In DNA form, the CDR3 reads TGTGCCAGCAGCTTGGGGAGGGCGGGAGGAGGGAAGCAGTACTTC. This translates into CASSLGRAGGGKQYF.

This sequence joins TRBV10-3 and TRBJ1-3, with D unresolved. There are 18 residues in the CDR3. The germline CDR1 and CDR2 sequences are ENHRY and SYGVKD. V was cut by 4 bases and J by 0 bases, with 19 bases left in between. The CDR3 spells CAISAIAPGASSGNTIYF. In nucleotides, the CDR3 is TGTGCCATCAGTGCGATCGCCCCGGGAGCGAGCTCTGGAAACACCATATATTTT.